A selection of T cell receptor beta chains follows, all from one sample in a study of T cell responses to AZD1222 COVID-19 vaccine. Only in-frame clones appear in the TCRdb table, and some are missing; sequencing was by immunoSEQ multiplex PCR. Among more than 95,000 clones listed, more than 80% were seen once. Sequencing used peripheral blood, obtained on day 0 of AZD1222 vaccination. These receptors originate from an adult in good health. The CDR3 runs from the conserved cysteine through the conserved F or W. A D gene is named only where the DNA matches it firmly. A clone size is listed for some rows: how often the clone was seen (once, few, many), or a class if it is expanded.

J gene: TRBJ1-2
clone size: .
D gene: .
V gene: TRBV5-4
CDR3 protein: CASSLMVGSRGYTF
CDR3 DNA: TGTGCCAGCAGCTTGATGGTCGGGTCTCGGGGCTACACCTTC

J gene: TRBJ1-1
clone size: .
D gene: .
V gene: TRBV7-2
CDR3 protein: CASTRGTTEAFF
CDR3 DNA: TGTGCCAGCACGAGAGGGACCACTGAAGCTTTCTTT

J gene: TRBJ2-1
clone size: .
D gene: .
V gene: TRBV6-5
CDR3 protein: CASSPDRHEQFF
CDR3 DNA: TGTGCCAGCAGCCCGGACAGACATGAGCAGTTCTTC

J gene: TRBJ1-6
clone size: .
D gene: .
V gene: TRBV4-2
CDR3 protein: CASSQGVSGNSPLHF
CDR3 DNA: TGTGCCAGCAGCCAAGGGGTCTCCGGCAATTCACCCCTCCACTTT

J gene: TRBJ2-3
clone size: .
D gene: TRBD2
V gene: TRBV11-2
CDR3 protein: CASSISGRYTDTQYF
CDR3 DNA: TGTGCCAGCAGCATTAGCGGGAGGTACACAGATACGCAGTATTTT

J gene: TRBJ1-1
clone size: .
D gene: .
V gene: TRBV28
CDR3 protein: CASRGNREGNTEAFF
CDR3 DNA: TGTGCCAGCAGGGGCAACAGGGAGGGGAACACTGAAGCTTTCTTT

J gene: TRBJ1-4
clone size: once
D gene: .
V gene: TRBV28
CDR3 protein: CASRLGGAATNEKLFF
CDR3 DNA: TGTGCCAGCAGATTAGGGGGGGCGGCAACTAATGAAAAACTGTTTTTT

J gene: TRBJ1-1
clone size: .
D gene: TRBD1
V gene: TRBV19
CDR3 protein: CASSIDRGQGASTEAFF
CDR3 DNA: TGTGCCAGTAGTATAGATCGTGGGCAGGGGGCGAGCACTGAAGCTTTCTTT

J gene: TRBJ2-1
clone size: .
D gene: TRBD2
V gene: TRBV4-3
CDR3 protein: CASSQSPGLQQFF
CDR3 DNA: TGCGCCAGCAGCCAATCTCCGGGACTACAGCAGTTCTTC

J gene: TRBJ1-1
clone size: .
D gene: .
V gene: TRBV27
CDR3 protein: CASSSYPAGGAAEAFF
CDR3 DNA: TGTGCCAGCAGTTCATACCCAGCCGGGGGTGCCGCTGAAGCTTTCTTT

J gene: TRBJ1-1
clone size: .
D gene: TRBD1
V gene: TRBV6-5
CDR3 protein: CASRRQGMGAEAFF
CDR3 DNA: TGTGCCAGCAGGAGACAGGGGATGGGGGCTGAAGCTTTCTTT

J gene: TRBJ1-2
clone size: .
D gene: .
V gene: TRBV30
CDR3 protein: CAWEGSRGDSHYGYTF
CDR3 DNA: TGTGCCTGGGAGGGTTCGAGAGGGGATTCCCACTATGGCTACACCTTC

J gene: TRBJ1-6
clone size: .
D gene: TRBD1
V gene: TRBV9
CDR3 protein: CASSLGQLNSPLHF
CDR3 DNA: TGTGCCAGCAGCCTGGGACAGCTAAATTCACCCCTCCACTTT

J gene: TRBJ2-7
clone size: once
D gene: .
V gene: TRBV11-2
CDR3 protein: CASSLSGLPSSYEQYF
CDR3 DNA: TGTGCCAGCAGCTTGTCCGGACTTCCTAGCTCCTACGAGCAGTACTTC

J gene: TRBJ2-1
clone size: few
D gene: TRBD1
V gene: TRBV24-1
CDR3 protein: CATSGGGTGLHNEQFF
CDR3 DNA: TGTGCCACCAGTGGGGGGGGGACAGGGCTTCACAATGAGCAGTTCTTC

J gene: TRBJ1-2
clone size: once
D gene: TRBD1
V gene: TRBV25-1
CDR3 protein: CASSSGQGGGYTF
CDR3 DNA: TGTGCCAGCAGTAGCGGACAGGGAGGAGGCTACACCTTC

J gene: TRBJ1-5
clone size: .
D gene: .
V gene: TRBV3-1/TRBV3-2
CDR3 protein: CASSLGTLSNQPQHF
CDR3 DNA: TGTGCCAGCAGCCTCGGGACGCTGAGCAATCAGCCCCAGCATTTT

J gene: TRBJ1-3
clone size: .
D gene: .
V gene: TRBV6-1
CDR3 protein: CASSERAQGNTIYF
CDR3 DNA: TGTGCCAGCAGTGAAAGGGCACAAGGAAACACCATATATTTT

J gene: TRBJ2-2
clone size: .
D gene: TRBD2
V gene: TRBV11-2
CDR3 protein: CASSTPLSGRAATGELFF
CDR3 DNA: TGTGCCAGCAGCACCCCCCTTAGCGGGAGGGCCGCCACCGGGGAGCTGTTTTTT

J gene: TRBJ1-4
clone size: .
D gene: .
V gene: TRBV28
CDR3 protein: CASSSTGLLDEKLFF
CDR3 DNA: TGTGCCAGCAGTTCGACAGGTTTGTTGGATGAAAAACTGTTTTTT

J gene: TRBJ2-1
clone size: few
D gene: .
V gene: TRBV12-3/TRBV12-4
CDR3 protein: CASRKTNEQFF
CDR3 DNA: TGTGCCAGCAGAAAGACTAATGAGCAGTTCTTC

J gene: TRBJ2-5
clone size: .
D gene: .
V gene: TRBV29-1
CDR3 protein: CSVERDGETQYF
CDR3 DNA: TGCAGCGTTGAACGGGACGGGGAGACCCAGTACTTC

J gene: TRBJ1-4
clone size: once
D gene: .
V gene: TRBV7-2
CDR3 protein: CASSLSEKLFF
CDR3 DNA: TGTGCCAGCAGCTTAAGTGAAAAACTGTTTTTT

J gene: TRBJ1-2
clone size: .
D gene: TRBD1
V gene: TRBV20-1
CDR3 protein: CSASLRDRPSYGYTF
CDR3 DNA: TGCAGTGCTAGTCTCCGGGACAGACCATCCTATGGCTACACCTTC

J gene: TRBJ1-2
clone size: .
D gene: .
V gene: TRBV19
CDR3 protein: CASSIDSGYTF
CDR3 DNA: TGTGCCAGTAGTATAGACAGTGGCTACACCTTC

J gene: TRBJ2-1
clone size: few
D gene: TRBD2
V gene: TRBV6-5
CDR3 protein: CASSSWTSGVNEQFF
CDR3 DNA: TGTGCCAGCAGTTCCTGGACTAGCGGGGTCAATGAGCAGTTCTTC

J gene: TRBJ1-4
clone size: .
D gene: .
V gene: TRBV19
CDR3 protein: CASSIGWSTNEKLFF
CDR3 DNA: TGTGCCAGTAGTATAGGGTGGTCGACTAATGAAAAACTGTTTTTT

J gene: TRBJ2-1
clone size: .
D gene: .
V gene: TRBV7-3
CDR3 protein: CASSPQLTYNEQFF
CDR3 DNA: TGTGCCAGCAGCCCTCAATTGACCTACAATGAGCAGTTCTTC

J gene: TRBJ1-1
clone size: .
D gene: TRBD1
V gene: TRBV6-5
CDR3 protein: CASTNRGAEAFF
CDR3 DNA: TGTGCCAGCACCAACAGGGGTGCTGAAGCTTTCTTT

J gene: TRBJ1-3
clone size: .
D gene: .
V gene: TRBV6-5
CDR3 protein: CASSTRNTIYF
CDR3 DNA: TGTGCCAGCAGCACCAGAAACACCATATATTTT

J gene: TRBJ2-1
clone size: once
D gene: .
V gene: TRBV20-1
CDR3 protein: CSARRRNEQFF
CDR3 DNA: TGCAGTGCGAGGAGGAGGAATGAGCAGTTCTTC

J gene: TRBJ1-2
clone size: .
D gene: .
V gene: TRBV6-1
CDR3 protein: CASSEALAVYGYTF
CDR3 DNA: TGTGCCAGCAGTGAAGCGCTGGCAGTCTATGGCTACACCTTC

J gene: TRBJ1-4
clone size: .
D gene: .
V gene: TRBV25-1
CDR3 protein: CASQMVGASYEKLFF
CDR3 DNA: TGTGCCAGCCAAATGGTAGGGGCGAGTTATGAAAAACTGTTTTTT

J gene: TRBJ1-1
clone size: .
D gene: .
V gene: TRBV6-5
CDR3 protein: CASSSYRAINTEAFF
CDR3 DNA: TGTGCCAGCAGTTCCTACAGGGCAATTAACACTGAAGCTTTCTTT

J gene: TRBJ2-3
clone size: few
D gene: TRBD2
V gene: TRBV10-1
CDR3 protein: CASSEAGRDTQYF
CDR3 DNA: TGCGCCAGCAGTGAAGCGGGGCGAGATACGCAGTATTTT